Detailed here is one T cell receptor beta chain. Its matching antigen is unknown. This entry is derived from a study of cytomegalovirus exposure and HLA in healthy donors. Findings of the study overall: Among the sequence variants, a highly shared cluster was likely an artifact of sequencing. Indistinguishable V segments, including TRBV6-2 and TRBV6-3, were excluded. Productive rates of about 87% or about 30% were seen for most TCR beta V segments in an earlier analysis.

This CDR3 spans 14 amino acids. Trimming removed 2 bases at V and 5 bases at J, with 10 bases between. The germline V gene encodes CDR1 SEHNR and CDR2 FQNEAQ (reference sequence). Amplification used 60 Vbeta primers and 13 Jbeta primers. Generated by immunoSEQ multiplex PCR, the TCRdb table keeps only in-frame clones and is missing some. The sample includes about 160,000 clones, approximately 86% of them seen just once. The source of this sequence is a woman under 30 in good health and CMV-seronegative. Sequenced sample: PBMCs. The V call is TRBV7-9, the J call TRBJ2-1; D uncertain. The CDR3: CASSLFIHNNEQFF. In DNA form, the CDR3 reads TGTGCCAGCAGCTTATTCATTCACAACAATGAGCAGTTCTTC.